One sample yielded the 8 T cell receptor beta chains listed below, sequenced in a study of shared clonotypes between healthy human individuals. Profiled with immunoSEQ multiplex PCR; TCRdb holds only in-frame clones, not every one. Among over a million clones listed, around 97% were seen once. The sequencing sample was made of naive CD4+ T cells sorted from blood. Sample subset: CD45RA+ positively selected. Receptors were obtained from a man between 25 and 39 years old in good health.

The V and J genes are TRBV18 and TRBJ2-7, with 13 bases fitting TRBD2. The CDR3 is 15 amino acids. CDR1 KGHSH and CDR2 LQKENI come from the germline V gene. J lost 6 bases, V lost 2 bases, and 4 bases had no gene match. The DNA of the CDR3 is TGTGCCAGCTCACCATCTACTAGCGGGAGGGGCGAGCAGTACTTC. It codes for CASSPSTSGRGEQYF.

The chain links TRBV21-1 to TRBJ2-7; the D call of TRBD2 is as the table states it, not checked on the DNA. TRBV21-1 is a recognized pseudogene. This CDR3 has 15 residues. The CDR3, as DNA: TGTGCCAGCGGCGGACTAGCGGAGAGCTCCTACGAGCAGTACTTC. Translated, it gives CASGGLAESSYEQYF.

This clone was picked up one time. This sequence joins TRBV11-3 and TRBJ2-3; 9 bases fit TRBD2. Trimming cost V 1 base and J 2 bases; bases outside gene matches: 7. This CDR3 comprises 17 residues. The germline V gene has CDR1 SGHNT and CDR2 YENEEA. The DNA of the CDR3 is TGTGCCAGCAGCTTAGTAGGCCTAGCGGGACTCACAGATACGCAGTATTTT. This translates into CASSLVGLAGLTDTQYF.

The chain employs TRBV7-2 and TRBJ2-2; 7 bases are shared with TRBD2. CDR1 and CDR2 (germline): SGHTA, FQGNSA. The ends lost 4 bases at V and 5 bases at J; junction bases unmatched: 7. This CDR3 contains 15 residues. CDR3 in amino acids: CASSYRLAVTGELFF. CDR3 nucleotides: TGTGCCAGCAGCTACCGGCTAGCGGTAACCGGGGAGCTGTTTTTT.

The DNA for the CDR3 is TGTGCCAGCAGTTTAAAACTATGGTACGCAACTAATGAAAAACTGTTTTTT. It is translated as CASSLKLWYATNEKLFF. J is TRBJ1-4 and V is TRBV28, with unresolved D. Trimming stripped 2 bases from V and 0 bases from J, with 13 bases between. Germline V gives CDR1 MDHEN, CDR2 SYDVKM. The CDR3 consists of 17 residues.

The chain couples TRBV29-1 to TRBJ2-3, with 9 bases matching TRBD2. The trim removed 4 bases at V and 0 bases at J, leaving 2 bases unmatched. Germline V gene data show CDR1 as SQVTM and CDR2 as ANQGSEA. The CDR3 loop spans 14 amino acids. CDR3 DNA sequence: TGCAGCGTTGCTAGCGGGACTAGCACAGATACGCAGTATTTT. Translated: CSVASGTSTDTQYF.

The chain is built from TRBV7-3 and TRBJ2-1; 10 bases match TRBD2. The V and J ends lost 1 base and 10 bases, in that order; junction bases with no gene match: 16. Per the germline V gene, CDR1 is SGHTA and CDR2 is FQGTGA. CDR3 length: 18 residues. CDR3 residues: CASSLIVLPSGSLGEQFF. In DNA form, the CDR3 reads TGTGCCAGCAGCTTAATCGTGCTGCCTAGCGGGAGTCTCGGAGAGCAGTTCTTC.

The J gene is TRBJ1-2, the V gene TRBV9; weak D call: TRBD1 (6 bases). Germline lookup yields CDR1 SGDLS and CDR2 YYNGEE. The V end lost 0 bases, the J end lost 4 bases, and 13 bases lay between the germline ends. The CDR3 extends over 15 amino acids. CDR3 loop: CASSVGSGDLYGYTF. The CDR3 DNA reads TGTGCCAGCAGCGTAGGTTCAGGGGACCTCTATGGCTACACCTTC. Full variable domain (missing parts from reference TRBV9 and TRBJ1-2): DSGVTQTPKHLITATGQRVTLRCSPRSGDLSVYWYQQSLDQGLQFLIQYYNGEERAKGNILERFSAQQFPDLHSELNLSSLELGDSALYFCASSVGSGDLYGYTFGSGTRLTVV.